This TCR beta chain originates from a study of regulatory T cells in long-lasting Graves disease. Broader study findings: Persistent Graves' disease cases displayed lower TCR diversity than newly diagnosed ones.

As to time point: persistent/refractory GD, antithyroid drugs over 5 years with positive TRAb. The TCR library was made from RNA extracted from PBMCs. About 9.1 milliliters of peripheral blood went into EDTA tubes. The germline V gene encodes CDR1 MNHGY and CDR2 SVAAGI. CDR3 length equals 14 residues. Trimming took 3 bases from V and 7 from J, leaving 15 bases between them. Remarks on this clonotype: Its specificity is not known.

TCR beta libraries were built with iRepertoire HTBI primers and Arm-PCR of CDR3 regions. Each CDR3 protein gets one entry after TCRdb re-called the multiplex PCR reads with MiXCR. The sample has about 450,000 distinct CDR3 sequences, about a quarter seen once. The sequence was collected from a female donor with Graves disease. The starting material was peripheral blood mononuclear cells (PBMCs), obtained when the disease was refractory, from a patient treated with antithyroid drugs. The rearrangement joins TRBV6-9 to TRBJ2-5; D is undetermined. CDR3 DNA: TGTGCCAGCAGTTACGATCCGGAATTCGGGACCCAGTACTTC. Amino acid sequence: CASSYDPEFGTQYF.